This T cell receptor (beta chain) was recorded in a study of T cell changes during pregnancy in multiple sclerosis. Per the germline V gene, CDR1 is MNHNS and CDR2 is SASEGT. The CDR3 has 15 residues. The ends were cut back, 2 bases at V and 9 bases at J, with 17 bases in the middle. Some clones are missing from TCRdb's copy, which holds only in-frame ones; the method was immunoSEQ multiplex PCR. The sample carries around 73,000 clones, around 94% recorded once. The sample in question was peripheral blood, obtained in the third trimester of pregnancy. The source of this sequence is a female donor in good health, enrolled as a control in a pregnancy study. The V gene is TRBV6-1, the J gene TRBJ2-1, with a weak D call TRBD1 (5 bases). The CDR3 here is CASSELRVPSFEQFF. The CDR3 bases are TGTGCCAGCAGTGAACTCAGGGTCCCGTCGTTTGAGCAGTTCTTC.